The rows below give T cell receptor beta chains drawn from one sample of a study of cytomegalovirus exposure and HLA in healthy donors. Some clones are missing from TCRdb's copy, which holds only in-frame ones; the method was immunoSEQ multiplex PCR. The table includes 100,000 or so clones, about 79% detected once. Sequencing used PBMCs. The receptors here all came from a female donor in good health and CMV-seropositive. Each CDR3 is given without its conserved first and last residue. The order of the fields is D gene, V gene, J gene, CDR3 protein. D genes are given only for firm matches.

>NA|TRBV5-1|TRBJ1-1
ASSGGLKRMNTEAF
>NA|TRBV5-4|TRBJ2-7
ASSLRSYEQY
>NA|TRBV5-8|TRBJ1-2
ASSLDGRTDSIYGYT
>TRBD2|TRBV7-9|TRBJ2-7
SSSPLGRGAPDYEQY
>NA|TRBV6-1|TRBJ1-1
ASGPRDINTEAF
>NA|TRBV21-1|TRBJ1-3
ASSNMYRRAGNTIY
>TRBD1|TRBV19|TRBJ2-7
ASRGTGENYEQY
>TRBD2|TRBV19|TRBJ2-7
ASSKLGGSRYEQY
>NA|TRBV7-6|TRBJ2-1
ASSLTPQVNEQF
>TRBD1|TRBV7-9|TRBJ1-4
ASSLKSGTGLEKLF
>TRBD1|TRBV4-3|TRBJ2-7
ASSQVRGDRDHEQY
>NA|TRBV19|TRBJ1-1
ASSIGAAGAPGTEAF
>TRBD1|TRBV7-7|TRBJ2-7
ASSHGQGYEQY
>TRBD1|TRBV15|TRBJ2-2
ATGGTGENTGELF
>TRBD1|TRBV18|TRBJ1-2
ASSINPGGTYGYT
>NA|TRBV6-5|TRBJ1-2
ASSYIQGGNYGYT
>NA|TRBV5-1|TRBJ2-7
ASSLEGGGIYEQY
>NA|TRBV5-4|TRBJ1-4
ASSLNRGINEKLF
>TRBD2|TRBV10-3|TRBJ2-3
AISEQLAGGTDTQY
>NA|TRBV30|TRBJ1-1
AWRSNGQPNTEAF
>NA|TRBV6-1|TRBJ2-5
ASSANPPGVGETQY
>TRBD1|TRBV2|TRBJ1-1
ASSDPGTGNTEAF
>NA|TRBV6-1|TRBJ1-1
ASSAGPRAEAF
>NA|TRBV30|TRBJ2-2
AWSQTDINTGELF
>NA|TRBV5-8|TRBJ2-5
ASSLSGSRETQY
>TRBD2|TRBV19|TRBJ2-7
ASSARLGLAGGLYEQY
>NA|TRBV9|TRBJ2-2
ASRDDRSPPGTGELF
>TRBD1|TRBV5-1|TRBJ2-1
ASSGGQHNEQF
>TRBD2|TRBV5-1|TRBJ2-4
ASSPRGLAGIAKNIQY
>NA|TRBV30|TRBJ1-1
AWNRLANTEAF
>NA|TRBV19|TRBJ1-1
ASSTGGGTEAF
>TRBD2|TRBV5-1|TRBJ2-2
ASSDLAGDTGELF
>NA|TRBV19|TRBJ1-1
ASSMRQSPNTEAF